This T cell receptor (beta chain) was obtained from a study of cytotoxic CD8 clonotypes in ibrutinib-treated CLL. Across the study: Outcomes included approximately 25 partial and 2 complete responses; after median 68 months, roughly 14 stayed remitted and roughly twelve progressed. Study observations and caveats: Once treatment began, public clonotypes, which were uncommon, contracted or stayed stable. Sustained-remission patients were sampled at one set of times and progressing patients at different ones. Clonality rose at ibrutinib response and fell back toward baseline at progression.

The assay was immunoSEQ multiplex PCR, and TCRdb's table has in-frame clones only and misses some. The sample has a few hundred thousand clones; 60% to 80% are singletons. The V gene's germline CDR1 is MNHEY and CDR2 SVGAGI. The CDR3 sequence is 11 residues long. The V end lost 6 bases, the J end lost 4 bases, and 4 bases lay between the germline ends. As regards this clone: Its target is not known.

Source: PBMCs, taken after 36 months of ibrutinib treatment. The chain couples TRBV6-5 to TRBJ1-3; no reliable D call. The TCR was taken from a human donor with chronic lymphocytic leukemia. Here the CDR3 reads CASRGGNTIYF. CDR3 nucleotides: TGTGCCAGCAGGGGAGGAAACACCATATATTTT.